This T cell receptor (beta chain) was documented in a study of beta chain features in type 1 diabetes. Expressed TCRB transcripts were sequenced, since all the RNA that had been isolated was reverse transcribed. Clones were read by immunoSEQ multiplex PCR, and TCRdb kept only the in-frame ones, dropping some. The sample shows over 300,000 clones, about a tenth of them seen only once. The CDR3 contains 9 residues. A note on this clone: Its antigen is not known.

Isolation of CD4+ naive, central memory, regulatory and stem cell-like memory cells was achieved by sorting via CD45RO/CCR7/CD25/CD127/CD95/CD27. Broader study findings: Moderate but significant shortening of TCRB CDR3s was recorded in all four CD4+ subsets from Type 1 diabetes patients. The naive, central memory and Treg TCRB repertoires looked more alike in patients than they did in healthy donors. A PCR bias possibly favoring shorter templates would apply equally to patients and controls.

The sequencing sample was made of central memory CD4+ T cells from blood. The chain uses TRBV21-1 and TRBJ1-5. TRBV21-1 counts as a pseudogene. The receptor was isolated from a man aged 30 to 39 with type 1 diabetes. CDR3 bases: TGTGCCAGCAGACAGCCCCAGCATTTT. It yields the protein CASRQPQHF.